What follows describes a single T cell receptor beta chain. Its antigen remains undetermined. Qualities for individual bases were not recorded, and no much larger clone is one base off. The data were taken from a study of read filtering for tumor transcriptome and immune sequencing (dated by TCRdb to 2020 to 2022). Broadly, across the study: The cohort consisted of roughly 16 male and approximately 14 female patients, with a mean age of about 66 years and an age range of roughly 45 to 90. A main aim was a read-filtering strategy for immune repertoire data, specifically whether clonotypes supported by a single read should be removed. After DNase treatment, whole-transcriptome libraries were prepared using the TruSeq RNA Access Library Prep Kit. By revised international staging, 8 or 9 patients were R-ISS I, over 15 were R-ISS II and over five were R-ISS III. Per sample, about 4.05 to 10.27 million TCR-region mapped reads were obtained with IR-seq, compared with only about 80 to 1,400 with RNA-seq. Using the same bone marrow samples, the study ran both targeted immune repertoire sequencing and bulk whole-transcriptome sequencing and then compared the TCR repertoires from each method.

Bone marrow was sampled from every patient at the time of active disease. Isolation of bone marrow mononuclear cells was performed by Ficoll-Hypaque density gradient centrifugation. CD138-negative cells were obtained by negative selection after labeling with CD138 magnetic microbeads on a MACS separator, removing myeloma plasma cells. Flow cytometry with CD138 antibodies on an Attune NxT was used to check how pure the isolated cells were. TRIzol reagent was used to extract total RNA, which was then quantified with a NanoDrop spectrophotometer. Paired RNA-seq and IR-seq were performed on each patient's CD138-negative bone marrow sample. Study-wide conclusions, independent of this receptor: The correlation between IR-seq and RNA-seq shared clonotype proportions was increased by removal of single-read clonotypes. In IR-seq, single-read clonotypes were roughly 82% of clonotypes but about 3.5% of total reads; in RNA-seq they were about three quarters of clonotypes and roughly 45% of reads. Compared with RNA-seq, IR-seq captured clonotypes at much higher depth and more reliably, and a smaller IR-seq throughput was enough to identify most shared clonotypes. The sorted CD138-negative fraction was composed of a mixed bone marrow immune population rather than of purified T cells.

TCR libraries were built from about 370 ng RNA with the Immunoverse kit, using molecular barcoded adaptors covering alpha/delta and beta/gamma chains. The same RNA used for transcriptome sequencing was used for TCR library preparation. TCR libraries were sequenced on an Illumina HiSeq 4000 with 2 x 150 cycles. Concerning the study's data processing: Using MiXCR, which included quality filtering and error correction, TCR reads were aligned to human V, D, J and C references and then assembled into CDR3 clonotypes. The tcR package in R was used for analysis of clonotype counts and gene usage diversity. For inspection of raw mapping reads, RNA-seq reads were mapped by STAR aligner version 2.5.3a onto GRCh37 of the human genome. IR-seq fastq files were randomly downsampled with Seqtk 1.3 to test the effect of sequencing depth on detected clonotypes. TCRdb's own reprocessing of the public reads used fastp at Q25 and MiXCR and kept productive beta chains. Rows are combined by CDR3 protein, so each entry shows the most common genes and DNA. It is TCRdb's table, rather than the study itself, that gives the V and J calls and clone size. The sample profile shows over 45,000 distinct CDR3 sequences; less than 20% of them were found once. The ten largest clones capture roughly two fifths of the sample.

Germline trimming amounts to 5 bases on V and 5 bases on J, with 15 as the count of junction bases outside the gene matches. Taken from the germline V gene (reference sequence), the CDR1 and CDR2 loops are DFQATT and SNEGSKA. Taken from cysteine to phenylalanine, the CDR3 has 15 residues. Only the CDR3 part of the read is kept: 45 bases, read in frame from the first base. Sequenced material: a population of CD138-negative cells sorted from bone marrow. This specimen's cell subset or site label, per the study, means: bone marrow mononuclear cells depleted of CD138+ plasma/myeloma cells by negative magnetic selection. Recombination linked TRBV20-1 to TRBJ2-7, with 7 middle bases fitting TRBD2. The receptor comes from a donor aged 40 or older with multiple myeloma. The DNA is as follows: TGCAGTGCTCCCCCCGTGGGCGGGAGTTTGAACGAGCAGTACTTC. Its protein reads: CSAPPVGGSLNEQYF.